This T cell receptor (beta chain) was recovered during a study of blood T cells in healthy people across ages. Regarding this clonotype: Its specificity is unknown.

Overall study results and limits: Unsorted PBMCs blocked a conclusive comparison of naive and antigen-experienced cells.

Trimming removed 7 bases from V and 7 bases from J; junction bases left unmatched: 9. The length of the CDR3 is 14 residues. Germline V gene sequence: CDR1 MNHEY, CDR2 SMNVEV (reference sequence). A J-beta primer mix and a sample-barcoded 5' primer were used in a second PCR of about 6 to 12 cycles. Sequencing of every sample gave 3 million or more CDR3-containing paired-end reads. One entry per CDR3 protein results from TCRdb running MiXCR on the 5' RACE reads. Found here are around 1.7 million distinct CDR3 sequences, 25% to 30% of them singletons; the top ten hold around 7.7%. Healthy Caucasian individuals from Russia aged roughly 6 to 90 served as donors.

The J gene is TRBJ2-1, the V gene TRBV27; 8 bases agree with TRBD2. Material for sequencing was blood. The source of this sequence is a woman in her 30s in good health. DNA for the CDR3: TGTGCCAGCACGGGGGGGCCGAGGGTAAATGAGCAGTTCTTC. It translates to CASTGGPRVNEQFF.